The 27 T cell receptor beta chains presented below share a single source sample, sequenced in a study of T cells in Graves' hyperthyroidism and ophthalmopathy. RNA transcripts were the template for amplifying TCR beta CDR3 regions. First-round RT-PCR with HTBI primers amplified the TCR CDR3 region. TCRdb re-called the multiplex PCR reads through MiXCR, storing one row per CDR3 protein. Counted here are about 600,000 distinct CDR3 sequences, approximately 14% occurring once; the ten biggest clones make up over 6%. Input material: blood. The receptors were sampled from a woman between 18 and 29 years old with Graves' ophthalmopathy.

This clonotype was seen at least ten times. The genes are TRBV6-1 and TRBJ1-2; 7 nucleotides agree with TRBD1. The CDR3 consists of 17 residues. The germline V gene has CDR1 MNHNS and CDR2 SASEGT. V shed 1 base and J 6 bases; nucleotides not matched to a gene: 14. CDR3 region: CASSEGDSSDLFHGYTF. CDR3 nucleotides: TGTGCCAGCAGTGAAGGGGACAGTTCAGACTTATTCCATGGCTACACCTTC.

This clonotype was observed many times. The chain joins TRBV30 to TRBJ1-2; D call uncertain. This CDR3 is 14 amino acids long. The V end was cut by 2 bases, the J end by 5 bases, with 15 bases between. Per germline, CDR1 GTSNPN and CDR2 SVGIG (reference sequence). The CDR3 is CAWSIAGGGYGYTF. CDR3 nucleotide sequence: TGTGCCTGGAGTATAGCAGGAGGAGGGTATGGCTACACCTTC.

This clonotype was picked up many times. The chain recombines TRBV27 with TRBJ1-5; 8 bases are shared with TRBD1. The CDR3 runs 18 residues. V shed 5 bases and J 0 bases; nucleotides not matched to a gene: 12. From germline, CDR1 is MNHEY and CDR2 SMNVEV (reference sequence). CDR3: CASSPDKATGDSNQPQHF. The CDR3 nucleotides read TGTGCCAGCAGTCCGGATAAAGCGACAGGGGATAGCAATCAGCCCCAGCATTTT.

The chain recombines TRBV24-1 with TRBJ2-1, with a weak D call TRBD2 (7 bases). The germline V gene encodes CDR1 KGHDR and CDR2 SFDVKD. The CDR3 is 17 amino acids. Trimming pared 4 bases from V and 5 bases from J, leaving 20 bases between. This chain's CDR3 is CATSEMTGGLENNEQFF. CDR3 coding DNA: TGTGCCACCAGTGAAATGACAGGCGGACTAGAGAACAATGAGCAGTTCTTC.

The chain has TRBV18 and TRBJ2-7; 8 nucleotides agree with TRBD1. The CDR3 has 14 amino acids. V shed 2 bases, J shed 4 bases, and the junction held 4 bases outside the gene matches. CDR1 is KGHSH, CDR2 LQKENI, per germline. CDR3: CASSPGQGWYEQYF. The DNA for the CDR3 is TGTGCCAGCTCACCAGGACAGGGCTGGTACGAGCAGTACTTC.

This clonotype was observed at least ten times. The J gene is TRBJ2-7, the V gene TRBV11-3; D uncertain. This CDR3 comprises 14 residues. V dropped 1 base and J dropped 3 bases, with 10 bases sitting between them. CDR1 and CDR2 from the germline V gene are SGHNT and YENEEA. The DNA for the CDR3 is TGTGCCAGCAGCTTAGGGGGTACGTTCTACGAGCAGTACTTC. This encodes CASSLGGTFYEQYF.

This clonotype was recorded many times. This rearrangement joins TRBV12-3 or TRBV12-4 to TRBJ1-3, with D possibly being TRBD1 (5 bases). The V end lost 2 bases, the J end lost 8 bases, and 7 bases lay between the germline ends. The CDR3 loop spans 12 amino acids. The CDR3 coding sequence is TGTGCCAGCAGTTTAAGGGGAGACACCATATATTTT. This sequence encodes CASSLRGDTIYF.

This clonotype occurred many times. The chain carries TRBV18 and TRBJ2-1, with TRBD2 matching 9 bases. Germline lookup yields CDR1 KGHSH and CDR2 LQKENI. V gave up 2 bases and J gave up 2 bases; unmatched junction bases: 4. The CDR3 consists of 16 residues. DNA of the CDR3: TGTGCCAGCTCACCAATAGCGGGAGATACCTACAATGAGCAGTTCTTC. This translates into CASSPIAGDTYNEQFF.

This clonotype was recorded many times. The V and J genes are TRBV11-3 and TRBJ2-7; no definite D call. Germline CDR1 SGHNT, CDR2 YENEEA. The CDR3 is made up of 15 amino acids. V was shortened by 0 bases and J by 5 bases, with 14 bases between the two germline ends. CDR3 nucleotide sequence: TGTGCCAGCAGCTTAGATCAAGGGTTCCTCAACGAGCAGTACTTC. Translation: CASSLDQGFLNEQYF.

The table lists this clonotype with many counts. This rearrangement joins TRBV4-3 to TRBJ1-5; D is unclear. With 1 base removed from V and 6 bases from J, the gap between germline ends came to 19 bases. The V gene's germline CDR1 is LGHNA and CDR2 YSLEER. The CDR3 has 17 amino acids. Here the CDR3 reads CASSQVVGADRSQPQHF. Written as DNA, the CDR3 is TGCGCCAGCAGCCAAGTAGTCGGAGCGGATCGTAGTCAGCCCCAGCATTTT.

This clonotype was recorded many times. The chain combines TRBV12-3 or TRBV12-4 with TRBJ1-5, with 7 positions matching TRBD1. The ends lost 3 bases at V and 6 bases at J; junction bases unmatched: 11. This CDR3 has 16 residues. CDR3 in DNA: TGTGCCAGCAGTTTTTCCGGAACAGGGGTGGGTCAGCCCCAGCATTTT. Residues: CASSFSGTGVGQPQHF.

The chain couples TRBV3-1 to TRBJ2-7; possibly TRBD1 for D (5 bases). From germline, CDR1 is LGHDT and CDR2 YNNKEL (reference sequence). V was trimmed by 4 bases and J by 2 bases, leaving 9 bases between them. The CDR3 covers 13 residues. The CDR3 region is CASSLRDTYEQYF. CDR3 nucleotide sequence: TGTGCCAGCAGCCTCAGGGATACCTACGAGCAGTACTTC.

This clonotype was recorded many times. The rearrangement links TRBV29-1 to TRBJ2-1; tentative D call: TRBD2 (5 bases). The CDR3 is 15 amino acids. V dropped 5 bases and J dropped 0 bases, with 14 bases sitting between them. From germline, CDR1 is SQVTM and CDR2 ANQGSEA. The CDR3 bases are TGCAGCGTTTCCCCCCCTGGGAGCTCCTACAATGAGCAGTTCTTC. This encodes CSVSPPGSSYNEQFF.

Many counts were recorded for this clonotype. This chain uses TRBV29-1 with TRBJ1-2, with D possibly matching TRBD1 (5 bases). Trimming cost V 5 bases and J 4 bases, with 11 bases left between them. The CDR3 runs to 12 residues. The germline gives CDR1 SQVTM, CDR2 ANQGSEA. The CDR3 sequence: CSVWGGLYGYTF. The DNA of the CDR3 is TGCAGCGTTTGGGGCGGGCTCTATGGCTACACCTTC.

The sample holds many counts of this clonotype. This rearrangement joins TRBV27 to TRBJ1-5; D ambiguous. Per the germline V gene, CDR1 is MNHEY and CDR2 is SMNVEV (reference sequence). Trimming removed 3 bases from V and 5 bases from J, with 8 bases in between. The CDR3 spans 13 residues. CDR3 loop: CASSLAYDQPQHF. CDR3 in DNA: TGTGCCAGCAGTTTGGCGTACGATCAGCCCCAGCATTTT.

In its sample, this clonotype was seen once. A read error is possible here, since a much larger clone lies one base away. The chain links TRBV27 to TRBJ2-3; a possible D gene is TRBD1 (5 bases). The CDR3 is 14 residues long. Germline V CDR1 and CDR2: MNHEY, SMNVEV (reference sequence). The CDR3 loop reads CSSSLTDFTDTQYF. The CDR3 nucleotides are TGTTCCAGCAGTTTGACAGATTTCACAGATACGCAGTATTTT.

This clonotype has a count of ten or more. The chain links TRBV28 to TRBJ1-2, with 11 bases fitting TRBD1. Trimming took 6 bases from V and 3 from J; bases not matched to a gene: 3. Germline loops: CDR1 MDHEN, CDR2 SYDVKM. This CDR3 is built from 14 residues. The CDR3 region has the DNA TGTGCCAGCAGAAGGACAGGGGGCGACTATGGCTACACCTTC. Amino acids: CASRRTGGDYGYTF.

In this sample, this clonotype turned up many times. This chain connects TRBV7-2 to TRBJ2-3; D is unresolved. Germline V gives CDR1 SGHTA, CDR2 FQGNSA. V shed 8 bases and J shed 6 bases, with 9 bases lying between them. The CDR3 has 11 residues. The DNA of the CDR3 is TGTGCCAGCCGAGTAATGGATACGCAGTATTTT. Amino acids: CASRVMDTQYF.

This clonotype came up many times. The V and J genes are TRBV5-1 and TRBJ2-2; weak D call: TRBD2 (6 bases). CDR1 and CDR2 from the germline V gene are SGHRS and YFSETQ. This CDR3 is built from 16 residues. The V and J ends lost 1 base and 2 bases respectively, with 12 bases between them. CDR3 in DNA: TGCGCCAGCAGCTTGAAGCCAGGGACTAACACCGGGGAGCTGTTTTTT. Its protein is CASSLKPGTNTGELFF.

The sample holds many counts of this clonotype. The gene calls are TRBV11-2 and TRBJ1-1; D unclear. The CDR3 has 15 residues. Between the trimmed V and J ends, which lost 4 bases and 4 bases, there was a span of 16 bases. Looked up from germline, CDR1 is SGHAT and CDR2 is FQNNGV. The CDR3 loop reads CASSSSPLRGTEAFF. CDR3 nucleotides: TGTGCCAGCAGCTCATCACCCCTTCGGGGCACTGAAGCTTTCTTT.

This sequence joins TRBV6-1 and TRBJ2-2; D uncertain. The germline V gene encodes CDR1 MNHNS and CDR2 SASEGT. There are 12 residues in the CDR3. V lost 3 bases and J 10 bases, leaving 9 bases between the germline ends. CDR3 sequence (DNA): TGTGCCAGCAGTGATGCGGACGAGGAGCTGTTTTTT. Translated: CASSDADEELFF.

The V and J genes are TRBV24-1 and TRBJ2-2; 10 bases match TRBD2. The junction had 8 bases not matched to a gene; V was cut back by 7 bases and J by 4 bases. The germline CDR1 and CDR2 sequences are KGHDR and SFDVKD. The CDR3 runs 16 residues. CDR3 bases: TGTGCCACCAGGGCAGCGGCTAGCGGGAGCACCGGGGAGCTGTTTTTT. Its translation is CATRAAASGSTGELFF.

This clonotype has more than one count but fewer than ten. This chain connects TRBV7-9 to TRBJ2-1; 7 nucleotides line up with TRBD2. Looked up from germline, CDR1 is SEHNR and CDR2 is FQNEAQ (reference sequence). The CDR3 consists of 17 residues. The V gene end was trimmed by 5 bases and the J gene end by 4 bases; junction bases not matched to a gene: 14. The DNA for the CDR3 is TGTGCCAGCAGCCCCCCCCCCCCGCGGGAGAGTTACAATGAGCAGTTCTTC. Translating gives CASSPPPPRESYNEQFF.

This clonotype came up many times. The chain has TRBV6-1 and TRBJ1-6, with 9 positions matching TRBD1. The germline V gene has CDR1 MNHNS and CDR2 SASEGT. Trimming took 6 bases from V and 6 from J; bases not matched to a gene: 6. CDR3 length: 15 amino acids. The CDR3: CASRQQGATNSPLHF. CDR3 bases: TGTGCCAGCAGGCAACAGGGGGCGACTAATTCACCCCTCCACTTT.

The rearrangement uses TRBV20-1 and TRBJ1-1; 9 bases are shared with TRBD1. CDR1 and CDR2 from the germline V gene are DFQATT and SNEGSKA (reference sequence). The CDR3 runs to 15 residues. V was clipped by 6 bases and J by 4 bases; unmatched bases: 12. CDR3 sequence reads: CSATQGAGSGTEAFF. DNA for the CDR3: TGCAGTGCAACACAGGGGGCGGGTTCAGGCACTGAAGCTTTCTTT.

In its sample, this clonotype was seen many times. The genes are TRBV7-2 and TRBJ2-1; D is unresolved. CDR1 is SGHTA and CDR2 is FQGNSA in the germline V gene. V was trimmed by 0 bases and J by 4 bases, leaving 7 bases between them. This CDR3 spans 14 amino acids. The CDR3 coding sequence is TGTGCCAGCAGCTTAGCCACGGTTTACAATGAGCAGTTCTTC. This codes for CASSLATVYNEQFF.

The chain links TRBV10-3 to TRBJ1-3; TRBD1 matches 7 bases. The CDR3 has 12 amino acids. V shed 7 bases and J 4 bases; nucleotides not matched to a gene: 1. Germline V gene lookup returns CDR1 ENHRY and CDR2 SYGVKD. Written as DNA, the CDR3 is TGTGCCATCAAGGGGGCAGGAAACACCATATATTTT. It specifies CAIKGAGNTIYF.